Reported below is one T cell receptor (beta chain). Germline V gene sequence: CDR1 SQVTM, CDR2 ANQGSEA. This CDR3 has 14 residues. V shed 3 bases and J shed 3 bases, with 11 bases lying between them. How the authors handled the data: The assay estimated nucleated cells by amplifying reference gene primers. Produced via immunoSEQ multiplex PCR; TCRdb's table is partial and in-frame only. V, J and clone size were drawn from that table, and D and trimming were deduced from the DNA. The sample has about 250,000 clones, about 89% seen once. The data were obtained in a study of blood T cell repertoires in COVID-19. Across the whole study: Researchers got acute and convalescent COVID-19 samples from the United States, Italy and Spain.

V gene TRBV29-1 combines with J gene TRBJ2-2; D perhaps matches TRBD2 (7 bases). The source is a woman between 55 and 75 years old who had recovered from COVID-19. The sequencing sample was made of peripheral blood. In DNA form, the CDR3 reads TGCAGCGTTGAGGCGGGGGCCTACACCGGGGAGCTGTTTTTT. This sequence encodes CSVEAGAYTGELFF.